This T cell receptor beta chain was sequenced during a study of shared clonotypes between healthy human individuals. Study-level background: Per-donor plates numbered three CD4 naive, three CD4 memory, two CD8 naive and one CD8 memory. Study-wide points: A reduction in generation probabilities was seen for non-shared clonotypes relative to those shared by all four donors. An expected dependence of interdonor clonotype sharing on sequencing depth was noted.

CD45RO-negative, CCR7-positively selected cells formed the naive CD8 fraction, excluding terminally differentiated effector memory CD45RA+ cells. The test was conducted at deep level. Method: immunoSEQ multiplex PCR; TCRdb's copy keeps in-frame clones and lacks some. Here the sample spans about 1,900,000 clones, approximately 95% being singletons. This CDR3 region has 13 residues. Looked up from germline, CDR1 is SGHTS and CDR2 is YDEGEE. Trimming cost V 0 bases and J 1 base, with 4 bases left between them. Notes on this clone: No antigen is known for it. Other nucleotide sequences from this sample produce the same CDR3.

Sequences were obtained from naive CD8+ T cells sorted from blood. The sequence came from a man younger than 35 in good health. V and J are TRBV5-8 and TRBJ1-1; D call uncertain. The DNA of the CDR3 is TGTGCCAGCAGCTTGGCCCCGAACACTGAAGCTTTCTTT. This translates into CASSLAPNTEAFF.